This T cell receptor (beta chain) stems from a study of neoadjuvant anti-PD-1 for oral cavity cancer (dated by TCRdb to the early 2020s). With regard to the full study: Three to four biweekly doses of nivolumab at 3 mg/kg were mostly administered to patients before curative-intent surgical resection. Patients with complete response, partial response or stable disease by RECIST 1.1 were defined as responders, whereas patients with progression were defined as non-responders. For patients who did not progress, a fourth nivolumab dose was given around day 43, followed by definitive surgical resection on days 50-56. A roughly 32% response rate was observed in the parent correlative cohort, in which around 12 patients were included. Points the paper makes about the study in general: After neoadjuvant nivolumab, non-responders showed significantly higher T cell clonality (Gini index) in PBMCs than responders did. Higher pretreatment blood Treg/Th17 ratios correlated with both higher pretreatment blood TCRbeta clonality and lower post-treatment tumor TCRbeta clonality. Only three patients per response group were included in the TCR analyses, and larger cohorts for validation were called for by the authors.

CDR1 and CDR2 (SGHRS, YFSETQ) derive from the germline V gene. V is cut by 5 bases and J by 4 bases, and the space between the germline ends is 7 bases. Taken from cysteine to phenylalanine, the CDR3 has 11 residues. Here the CDR3 DNA is all that survives: 33 bases in frame from base 1. To note about this clone: It lacks a known antigen. The sample holds no much larger clone one base away, and base qualities are not on file.

For deep sequencing, PBMC libraries mostly used around 0.45 ug of input genomic DNA, with six replicates for each sample. The immunoSEQ hsTCRbeta kit was used to prepare TCRbeta libraries, following the manufacturer's instructions. The finished libraries were brought together in one pool at roughly 2.7 nM, which was then read using an Illumina NovaSeq 6000 S4 flow cell. The paper's data handling went like this. Raw data preprocessing and quality control were performed with the immunoSEQ Analyzer. The analysis was restricted to productive rearrangements, with each unique CDR3 amino acid sequence defining a clonotype. Using the R package tcR, the researchers computed the Gini-Simpson index as their estimate of repertoire clonality. Student's t test was used to compare Gini indices, and Pearson correlation was used to assess associations with tumor size change. Not all clones reach the TCRdb copy of this immuneACCESS table, which keeps in-frame sequences only. Checked studies attribute under half of the gap to unresolved V genes and leave the rest unexplained. Clone size and V and J calls were adopted from that table, with D and trimming inferred from the DNA. The table for this sample lists some 15,000 clones; 71% of them were counted only once. Over 3% of the sample goes to the ten largest clones.

In light of the paper, this sample's time point label describes: before neoadjuvant nivolumab. The patients had newly diagnosed stage II-IVA oral cavity squamous cell carcinoma and had not received any prior systemic or radiation treatment. The cohort was composed of patients with HPV-negative, locally advanced oral cavity squamous cell carcinoma. Peripheral blood mononuclear cells were analyzed directly, without maintenance or expansion in culture. Samples were obtained from a longitudinal correlative study of a single-arm phase II trial of neoadjuvant nivolumab in oral cavity squamous cell carcinoma. Subject-matched pre- and post-treatment PBMCs and tumors from three responders and three non-responders were subjected to genomic DNA-based TCRbeta sequencing. Peripheral blood mononuclear cells were drawn once before nivolumab treatment and a second time after treatment, when surgery took place. Genomic DNA was isolated from PBMCs using the Maxwell RSC DNA from Cells kit.

The specimen comprised PBMCs, sampled before nivolumab (anti-PD-1) treatment. The receptor's source is a person between 40 and 79 years old with oral cavity squamous cell carcinoma. Recombination joined TRBV5-1 with TRBJ2-7; there is no confident call for the D gene. CDR3 sequence: CASSSLYEQYF. The DNA sequence follows: TGCGCCAGCAGTAGTTTATACGAGCAGTACTTC.